Reported below is one TCR beta chain. The target of this receptor is not known. Within one base of it there is no much larger clone, and no base qualities were kept. The CDR3 regions of human TCRbeta chains were analyzed by immunosequencing. In the source study's methods: TCRs in the repertoires were compared against a reference library of SARS-CoV-2-specific TCRs that had been generated with the MIRA antigen-specificity platform. Breadth was defined as the fraction of unique TCRs that were SARS-CoV-2-associated. Depth was defined as the fraction of total T cells that were SARS-CoV-2-associated. Using the MIRA data, each spike-specific TCR was assigned both to the spike region to which the TCR was reactive and to a CD4 or CD8 class. Log10-transformed breadth and depth values were compared by one-way ANOVA with Sidak's multiple comparisons tests. Sourced from immuneACCESS, this table was stored by TCRdb with only in-frame sequences that have V and J called. A share of the clones is absent; for the studies checked, an unresolved V gene accounts for under half, and the remainder has no known explanation. From that table come the V and J calls and clone size; the DNA was used to work out D and trimming. For this sample there are some 70,000 clones; roughly 80% appear just once. Over 12% of the sample is held by the ten biggest clonotypes.

Looking up the germline V gene (reference sequence) yields CDR1 MNHEY and CDR2 SMNVEV. V is clipped by 8 bases and J by 2 bases, and the sequence between their germline boundaries is 14 bases long. The CDR3 contains 14 residues, cysteine and phenylalanine counted. The kept DNA is CDR3 alone, 42 bases in frame from the first base. In light of the paper, this sample's time point label describes: about 28 days (+/-7) after the second vaccine dose. AZD1222 recipients whose second dose came at about 4 weeks and those whose second dose came at about 12 weeks were combined into one group, since spike-specific TCR depth and breadth did not differ between the two schedules. The vaccinee samples were drawn from two UK trials, COV001 and COV002, one of which was a single-blind randomized controlled phase 2/3 trial testing AZD1222 (ChAdOx1 nCoV-19) in healthy adults. For TCRbeta chain sequencing, PBMC samples from trial participants were taken at day 0 and at day 28 after the second dose.

These data come from a study of T cell responses to AZD1222 COVID-19 vaccine (dated by TCRdb to the early 2020s). For context, the study as a whole: A total of roughly 240 trial participants underwent TCR sequencing, of whom 207 received two doses of AZD1222 and about 26 received two doses of the MenACWY control vaccine. Enrollment into the trials was organized by age into subgroups of 18-55, 56-69 and 70-plus years, and those subgroups contained approximately 160, 26 and 62 TCR-sequenced participants, respectively.

Results the study describes overall, beyond this receptor: Conclusions about previously exposed vaccinees are limited because only six or seven AZD1222 recipients were SARS-CoV-2 seropositive at baseline. Because no samples from the day 14 peak response were available, repertoires could be characterized only after the peak T cell response. Reportedly, almost half of the unique spike-specific TCRs recognized epitopes lying outside the regions that are mutated in the B.1.351 and B.1.1.7 variants. A significant rise in spike-specific TCR breadth and depth was observed after two AZD1222 doses relative to day 0 and relative to MenACWY recipients. CD4 TCRs associated with the vaccine covered the entire spike protein, and the dominant responses were in regions 160-218 and 743-854. Most participants were white British and females outnumbered males, and the authors suggested that clonal diversity may have been underestimated. In the small 56-69-year group, the increase in depth fell short of significance, most likely because of low power.

This chain joins TRBV27 to TRBJ2-3; 5 matching bases give a weak D call of TRBD2. The sequences come from peripheral blood, collected 28 days after the second AZD1222 dose. The TCR sequence derives from an adult who received the AZD1222 COVID-19 vaccine. The nucleotide sequence reads TGTGCCAGCGGCCCTGAGCGGCTCACAGATACGCAGTATTTT. It is translated as CASGPERLTDTQYF.